This T cell receptor beta chain is drawn from a study of Ad26.COV2.S vaccination and SARS-CoV-2 variants. The CDR3 runs 17 residues. V was pared by 6 bases and J by 0 bases, with 8 bases of the junction left unmatched. The germline CDR1 and CDR2 sequences are KGHSH and LQKENI. Treatment indicated: some 20 received Ad26.COV2.S at low or high dose, single or two shots; 5 received placebo; per-sample allocation not given. At day 63 after the first vaccine or placebo injection, samples were drawn. This adult donor, from Boston, was 18-55 years old. The data were produced by immunoSEQ multiplex PCR, yet TCRdb's version contains in-frame clones alone and is incomplete. Here the sample spans roughly 700,000 clones, roughly 90% being singletons. This clone was seen once. No antigen is known for it. Overall study findings and caveats: Vaccine and placebo groups showed comparable non-spike TCR breadth. Quantification of TCR breadth and depth may have yielded underestimates of total T cell responses.

The receptor was isolated from a person aged 18 to 59 who received the Ad26.COV2.S COVID-19 vaccine or a placebo. Sequencing used peripheral blood, obtained in a trial of Ad26.COV2.S vaccine versus placebo. This sequence joins TRBV18 and TRBJ2-6; the match to TRBD2 covers 7 bases. CDR3 sequence: CASSLGRGLSGANVLTF. Written as DNA, the CDR3 is TGTGCCAGCTCGCTAGGGAGGGGTCTCTCTGGGGCCAACGTCCTGACTTTC. The whole variable domain, filled in from reference TRBV18 and TRBJ2-6, reads NAGVMQNPRHLVRRRGQEARLRCSPMKGHSHVYWYRQLPEEGLKFMVYLQKENIIDESGMPKERFSAEFPKEGPSILRIQQVVRGDSAAYFCASSLGRGLSGANVLTFGAGSRLTVL.